Listed below are T cell receptor beta chains from one sample, sequenced in a study of blood T cell repertoires in COVID-19. TCRdb keeps only in-frame clones here, not all; method: immunoSEQ multiplex PCR. The table records about 18,000 clones, approximately 90% of them present only once. Sequenced: peripheral blood. The receptors originated from a man aged 40-55 years with active COVID-19. Both conserved end residues are part of each CDR3. The D gene is left open where the match is weak. For some rows the clone size is stated as once, few or many, or as a class when expanded; others skip it.

V gene	J gene	D gene	clone size	CDR3 protein	CDR3 DNA
TRBV29-1	TRBJ2-7	TRBD1	.	CSVERDRVEGQYF	TGCAGCGTTGAAAGGGACAGGGTGGAAGGGCAGTACTTC
TRBV4-1	TRBJ2-7	.	.	CASSHMPGHDYEQYF	TGCGCCAGCAGCCATATGCCAGGACACGACTACGAGCAGTACTTC
TRBV5-8	TRBJ1-6	.	.	CASSLRGGLYNSPLHF	TGTGCCAGCAGCTTGCGCGGGGGCCTATATAATTCACCCCTCCACTTT
TRBV30	TRBJ2-2	TRBD2	once	CAWSRLAGGRFRELFF	TGTGCCTGGAGTAGACTAGCGGGAGGGCGATTCCGGGAGCTGTTTTTT
TRBV6-5	TRBJ2-7	TRBD2	few	CASSYLPTSGRPEQYF	TGTGCCAGCAGTTACCTTCCTACTAGCGGGAGACCCGAGCAGTACTTC
TRBV7-9	TRBJ2-2	.	.	CASSKLVPGELFF	TGTGCCAGCAGCAAACTAGTTCCCGGGGAGCTGTTTTTT
TRBV28	TRBJ2-2	TRBD1	once	CASSLNRGITGELFF	TGTGCCAGCAGTTTAAACAGGGGGATAACCGGGGAGCTGTTTTTT
TRBV20-1	TRBJ2-1	.	.	CSASDIIRGSYNEQFF	TGCAGTGCTAGTGATATTATCAGGGGATCCTACAATGAGCAGTTCTTC
TRBV5-5	TRBJ2-3	TRBD1	.	CASSWTGGIDTQYF	TGTGCCAGCAGCTGGACAGGGGGCATCGATACGCAGTATTTT
TRBV7-8	TRBJ1-1	TRBD1	.	CASRVDRQMNTEAFF	TGTGCCAGCAGAGTGGACAGGCAGATGAACACTGAAGCTTTCTTT
TRBV10-1	TRBJ2-1	TRBD2	.	CASSDRVAGHYNEQFF	TGCGCCAGCAGTGATAGGGTAGCGGGACACTACAATGAGCAGTTCTTC
TRBV5-1	TRBJ2-7	TRBD2	.	CASSLDRLAGGYEQYF	TGCGCCAGCAGCTTGGATAGACTAGCGGGAGGTTACGAGCAGTACTTC
TRBV6-5	TRBJ1-2	.	.	CASSYGGTNTYGYTF	TGTGCCAGCAGTTACGGAGGGACGAATACATATGGCTACACCTTC
TRBV2	TRBJ1-2	.	.	CASTRLSGIGYTF	TGTGCCAGCACTCGACTGTCGGGGATCGGCTACACCTTC
TRBV5-1	TRBJ1-1	TRBD1	.	CASSLGGTGIAFF	TGCGCCAGCAGCTTGGGTGGGACAGGGATAGCTTTCTTT
TRBV29-1	TRBJ2-3	TRBD1	.	CSVHWTGDSGEGLIDTQYF	TGCAGCGTCCACTGGACAGGGGATTCGGGGGAGGGCCTCATAGATACGCAGTATTTT
TRBV15	TRBJ2-1	TRBD2	.	CATSREGAGVYNEQFF	TGTGCCACCAGCAGAGAGGGAGCGGGAGTTTACAATGAGCAGTTCTTC
TRBV18	TRBJ1-5	.	.	CASSPGSNQPQHF	TGTGCCAGCTCACCCGGGAGCAATCAGCCCCAGCATTTT
TRBV19	TRBJ1-3	.	.	CASIRGGVSGNTIYF	TGTGCCAGTATCCGTGGAGGCGTCTCTGGAAACACCATATATTTT
TRBV7-9	TRBJ2-3	.	.	CASSHGGADTQYF	TGTGCCAGCAGCCACGGGGGAGCGGATACGCAGTATTTT
TRBV5-1	TRBJ2-5	.	.	CASSQAGLGGSETQYF	TGCGCCAGCAGCCAGGCTGGTCTCGGTGGATCAGAGACCCAGTACTTC
TRBV4-3	TRBJ2-7	.	.	CASSQEGGSYEQYF	TGCGCCAGCAGCCAAGAAGGCGGATCCTACGAGCAGTACTTC
TRBV19	TRBJ2-2	.	few	CASSIYLSVVRNTGELFF	TGTGCCAGTAGTATTTATCTCTCGGTCGTGCGAAACACCGGGGAGCTGTTTTTT
TRBV7-2	TRBJ2-1	.	.	CASSLSTKNEQFF	TGTGCCAGCAGCTTATCGACTAAAAATGAGCAGTTCTTC
TRBV2	TRBJ2-5	TRBD1	.	CASSSDRGQETQYF	TGTGCCAGCAGCTCGGACAGGGGCCAAGAGACCCAGTACTTC
TRBV7-3	TRBJ2-5	TRBD1	.	CASSLSGQGSETQYF	TGTGCCAGCAGCTTATCGGGACAGGGTAGTGAGACCCAGTACTTC
TRBV5-1	TRBJ2-1	TRBD2	.	CASSRTSGLMYEQFF	TGCGCCAGCAGTCGGACTAGCGGGTTAATGTATGAGCAGTTCTTC
TRBV5-1	TRBJ2-5	TRBD2	once	CASSPGTSGSGETQYF	TGCGCCAGCAGCCCCGGGACTAGCGGGAGTGGAGAGACCCAGTACTTC